One sample yielded the 19 T cell receptor beta chains listed below, sequenced in a study of T-cell reconstitution after alpha-beta-depleted transplantation in children. During its preparation, the TCRbeta library received unique molecular identifiers. From the PCR reads, TCRdb called clonotypes with MiXCR, one entry per CDR3 protein. The repertoire consists of around 960,000 distinct CDR3 sequences, with roughly 31% occurring once and the leading ten covering 25% to 35%. The material sequenced was PBMCs, mostly from graft donor cells, taken 360 days after TCRalphabeta/CD19-depleted stem cell transplant. The receptors derive from a boy in the first two years of life who had a stem cell transplant for SCID, so the T cells may come from the graft donor.

The rearrangement uses TRBV5-1 and TRBJ2-1; 10 nucleotides line up with TRBD2. There are 19 residues in the CDR3. The V segment lost 3 bases and the J segment 9 bases; nucleotides outside the gene matches: 21. The germline gives CDR1 SGHRS, CDR2 YFSETQ. Written as DNA, the CDR3 is TGCGCCAGCAGCTCCCCGAAAGGATTAGCGGGGGGTTCTTACGCTGAGCAGTTCTTC. It yields the protein CASSSPKGLAGGSYAEQFF.

This clonotype was picked up a small number of times. This chain links TRBV12-3 or TRBV12-4 with TRBJ2-2; D call uncertain. Trimming removed 1 base at V and 1 base at J, with 4 bases between. This CDR3 is 14 amino acids long. CDR3 loop: CASSLDVNTGELFF. CDR3 coding DNA: TGTGCCAGCAGTTTAGACGTGAACACCGGGGAGCTGTTTTTT.

This clonotype was observed a handful of times. The chain recombines TRBV5-6 with TRBJ2-5; D is ambiguous. V lost 1 base to trimming and J lost 5 bases, with 12 bases between them. CDR1 and CDR2 (germline): SGHDT, YYEEEE. The CDR3 is 14 residues long. For the CDR3, the DNA is TGTGCCAGCAGCTTGCTGCTAGGATATGAGACCCAGTACTTC. Translation: CASSLLLGYETQYF.

V gene TRBV4-2 combines with J gene TRBJ1-3; possibly TRBD1 for D (5 bases). V lost 1 base and J 0 bases, leaving 10 bases between the germline ends. CDR3 length equals 16 residues. Germline assignment: CDR1 LGHNA and CDR2 YNFKEQ. CDR3 nucleotide sequence: TGTGCCAGCAGCCAAGCAGGGACGGGCTCTGGAAACACCATATATTTT. It translates to CASSQAGTGSGNTIYF.

This clonotype was picked up a small number of times. This chain links TRBV7-9 with TRBJ1-1; D is perhaps TRBD1 (5 bases). CDR3 size: 16 residues. CDR1 and CDR2 from the germline V gene are SEHNR and FQNEAQ (reference sequence). V lost 3 bases to trimming and J lost 2 bases, with 16 bases between them. The CDR3 here is CASSFPMDNLNTEAFF. The CDR3 region has the DNA TGTGCCAGCAGCTTCCCTATGGACAACCTTAACACTGAAGCTTTCTTT.

This rearrangement joins TRBV20-1 to TRBJ2-7; D is ambiguous. CDR1 is DFQATT and CDR2 is SNEGSKA in the germline V gene (reference sequence). The CDR3 spans 13 residues. With 1 base removed from V and 0 bases from J, the gap between germline ends came to 7 bases. The CDR3 bases are TGCAGTGCTAGAGGGACCCTCTCCTACGAGCAGTACTTC. The encoded protein is CSARGTLSYEQYF.

This clonotype has a handful of counts. This chain uses TRBV29-1 with TRBJ2-2; 8 nucleotides align to TRBD1. The CDR3 runs 16 residues. Germline V lookup: CDR1 SQVTM, CDR2 ANQGSEA. The CDR3 loop reads CTPGTGGTANTGELFF. For the CDR3, the DNA is TGCACCCCAGGGACAGGCGGAACCGCGAACACCGGGGAGCTGTTTTTT.

This clonotype has more than one count but fewer than ten. The chain joins TRBV5-5 to TRBJ1-6; D ambiguous. V was shortened by 5 bases and J by 3 bases, with 15 bases between the two germline ends. CDR1 is SGHKS, CDR2 YYEKEE, per germline (reference sequence). This CDR3 has 16 residues. CDR3: CASRLLGIGYNSPLHF. CDR3 nucleotides: TGTGCCAGCAGACTGCTGGGTATCGGCTATAATTCACCCCTCCACTTT.

V is TRBV7-6 and J is TRBJ2-3; D possibly corresponds to TRBD2 (5 bases). Deletions cut 0 bases from V and 2 bases from J, with 9 bases between. The CDR3 spans 15 residues. From germline, CDR1 is SGHVS and CDR2 FNYEAQ. In nucleotides, the CDR3 is TGTGCCAGCAGCTTAGCTGACTATATCACAGATACGCAGTATTTT. It translates to CASSLADYITDTQYF.

This clonotype was counted between two and nine times. The CDR3 reads CANRQGFSGELFF. The CDR3 bases are TGTGCCAACAGACAGGGGTTTTCCGGGGAGCTGTTTTTT. The chain joins TRBV12-3 or TRBV12-4 to TRBJ2-2, with TRBD1 identical over 8 bases. This CDR3 spans 13 amino acids. J lost 6 bases, V lost 10 bases, and 7 bases had no gene match.

The CDR3: CASSLDTAGGKDTQYF. Here the CDR3 DNA reads TGCGCCAGCAGCTTGGATACGGCAGGGGGGAAGGATACGCAGTATTTT. The rearrangement uses TRBV5-1 and TRBJ2-3, with D perhaps TRBD1 (7 bases). Germline V gene sequence: CDR1 SGHRS, CDR2 YFSETQ. The CDR3 contains 16 residues. The V gene lost 0 bases and the J gene lost 6 bases, with 17 bases spanning the gap.

V gene TRBV20-1 combines with J gene TRBJ2-7; D ambiguous. The CDR3 extends over 12 amino acids. Germline CDR1 and CDR2: DFQATT and SNEGSKA (reference sequence). Trimming left V 5 bases short and J 2 bases short, with 10 bases between. The DNA of the CDR3 is TGCAGTGCTTGTAAGACGACCTACGAGCAGTACTTC. Translated, it gives CSACKTTYEQYF.

In this sample, this clonotype turned up a few times. This chain joins TRBV12-5 and TRBJ1-1, with D unclear. Germline V CDR1 and CDR2: LGHNT, FRNRAP. Trimming removed 3 bases from V and 1 base from J, with 6 bases in between. The CDR3 totals 13 residues. The CDR3 reads CASGFYRNTEAFF. As DNA, the CDR3 is TGTGCTAGTGGTTTCTACAGGAACACTGAAGCTTTCTTT.

The sample holds a few counts of this clonotype. This chain uses TRBV24-1 with TRBJ2-1, with TRBD2 matching 15 bases. Per germline, CDR1 KGHDR and CDR2 SFDVKD. With V trimmed by 3 bases and J by 1 base, 9 bases remained unmatched. CDR3 length: 20 amino acids. The CDR3: CATSDPPGLAGGPSYNEQFF. DNA for the CDR3: TGTGCCACCAGTGATCCCCCTGGACTAGCGGGGGGGCCATCCTACAATGAGCAGTTCTTC.

This clonotype showed up just a few times. The chain is built from TRBV5-1 and TRBJ2-1; weak D call: TRBD2 (5 bases). Trimming took off 0 bases at V and 6 bases at J, with 10 bases between the two ends. Germline CDR1 is SGHRS and CDR2 is YFSETQ. The CDR3 runs to 14 residues. CDR3 in amino acids: CASSLDVGVNEQFF. The CDR3, as DNA: TGCGCCAGCAGCTTGGACGTCGGGGTCAATGAGCAGTTCTTC.

The sample holds many counts of this clonotype. The gene calls are TRBV6-5 and TRBJ2-2; D is possibly TRBD1 (5 bases). The germline V and J ends were trimmed by 2 bases and 7 bases, with 11 bases remaining between them. The CDR3 consists of 14 residues. CDR1 is MNHEY and CDR2 is SVGAGI in the germline V gene. CDR3 nucleotide sequence: TGTGCCAGCAGTTACAAAGCCAGGGTCGGGGAGCTGTTTTTT. Residues: CASSYKARVGELFF.

The rearrangement links TRBV12-3 or TRBV12-4 to TRBJ1-5; 8 nucleotides agree with TRBD1. The ends lost 7 bases at V and 3 bases at J; junction bases unmatched: 5. The CDR3 consists of 14 residues. For the CDR3, the DNA is TGTGCCAGCAATATACAGGGGGTCAATCAGCCCCAGCATTTT. This sequence encodes CASNIQGVNQPQHF.

The chain has TRBV10-3 and TRBJ2-5; 10 nucleotides line up with TRBD1. Germline CDR1 and CDR2: ENHRY and SYGVKD. The CDR3 is 14 residues long. V trimming: 6 bases; J trimming: 5 bases; junction bases outside the gene matches: 6. The CDR3 DNA reads as TGTGCCATCAGCCCCGACAGGGGGCTGGAGACCCAGTACTTC. It yields the protein CAISPDRGLETQYF.

This clonotype was picked up a small number of times. The rearrangement links TRBV5-1 to TRBJ2-7; possible D gene TRBD1, 6 bases. The CDR3 has 12 amino acids. Germline assignment: CDR1 SGHRS and CDR2 YFSETQ. V lost 7 bases and J lost 4, with 12 bases in between. The CDR3 DNA is TGCGCCAGCTATGACAGGTCGTACGAGCAGTACTTC. Translation: CASYDRSYEQYF.